This T cell receptor beta chain derives from a study of T cell changes during pregnancy in multiple sclerosis. V lost 7 bases and J lost 8; bases outside the gene matches: 11. The CDR3 runs to 14 residues. Germline V lookup: CDR1 SNHLY, CDR2 FYNNEI. Data came from immunoSEQ multiplex PCR; TCRdb stores just in-frame clones and leaves some out. The sample holds under 75,000 clones, 75% to 95% seen once. The sequence derives from a female donor with multiple sclerosis, enrolled in a pregnancy study. The chain employs TRBV2 and TRBJ1-1; 9 nucleotides match TRBD1. The source material was peripheral blood, sampled in the first trimester of pregnancy. The CDR3 sequence: CASTATRQGGEAFF. The CDR3 nucleotides read TGTGCCAGCACCGCTACTCGACAGGGGGGAGAAGCTTTCTTT.